The 24 T cell receptor beta chains given below trace back to one sample, sequenced in a study of shared T cell receptors in the human thymus. Sequencing used immunoSEQ multiplex PCR; TCRdb keeps in-frame clones, though not all of them. The sample lists roughly 710,000 clones, over 75% occurring once. These data were also reused for a study on human thymus T cells.

Specimen: thymocytes. Receptors were obtained from a girl under three years old with a congenital heart defect.

This clone is a singleton in its sample. The chain uses TRBV5-1 and TRBJ1-2; 7 bases align to TRBD1. The CDR3 runs 14 residues. Germline CDR1 SGHRS, CDR2 YFSETQ. V was pared by 0 bases and J by 7 bases, with 6 bases of the junction left unmatched. CDR3 loop: CASSLGSRGTGYTF. In DNA form, the CDR3 reads TGCGCCAGCAGCTTGGGGTCCAGGGGGACTGGCTACACCTTC.

V and J are TRBV15 and TRBJ1-2; tentative D call: TRBD1 (6 bases). The germline V and J ends were trimmed by 6 bases and 5 bases, with 10 bases remaining between them. The CDR3 contains 12 residues. The germline gives CDR1 LNHNV, CDR2 YYDKDF (reference sequence). The CDR3: CATSRGSYGYTF. The CDR3 DNA reads as TGTGCCACCAGTAGGGGGTCATATGGCTACACCTTC.

The rearrangement links TRBV5-1 to TRBJ2-3; a possible D gene is TRBD2 (7 bases). Germline values: CDR1 SGHRS, CDR2 YFSETQ. This CDR3 region has 15 residues. V lost 0 bases to trimming and J lost 5 bases, with 13 bases between them. CDR3 nucleotides: TGCGCCAGCAGCTTGGCCGGGGGGCCTCAAGATACGCAGTATTTT. Its translation is CASSLAGGPQDTQYF.

The rearrangement joins TRBV5-4 to TRBJ2-3, with D maybe TRBD2 (7 bases). V shed 4 bases and J shed 0 bases, with 18 bases lying between them. Germline CDR1 and CDR2: SGHNT and YYREEE (reference sequence). CDR3 length: 17 amino acids. As DNA, the CDR3 is TGTGCCAGCAGCCCACGTGGGGGGGGCGTGAGCACAGATACGCAGTATTTT. Amino acids: CASSPRGGGVSTDTQYF. The variable domain in full, with the rest retrieved from reference TRBV5-4 and TRBJ2-3, is ETGVTQSPTHLIKTRGQQVTLRCSSQSGHNTVSWYQQALGQGPQFIFQYYREEENGRGNFPPRFSGLQFPNYSSELNVNALELDDSALYLCASSPRGGGVSTDTQYFGPGTRLTVL.

This clone was seen only once. The V and J genes are TRBV7-2 and TRBJ2-5; 7 bases align to TRBD1. V was pared by 5 bases and J by 4 bases, with 7 bases of the junction left unmatched. Germline V gives CDR1 SGHTA, CDR2 FQGNSA. The CDR3 has 14 residues. The CDR3 nucleotides are TGTGCCAGCAGCCCCGAACAGGGGCCAGAGACCCAGTACTTC. Amino acid sequence: CASSPEQGPETQYF.

V and J are TRBV4-3 and TRBJ1-2, with D perhaps TRBD1 (6 bases). Trimming removed 1 base at V and 2 bases at J, with 14 bases between. CDR1 and CDR2 from the germline V gene are LGHNA and YSLEER. The CDR3 totals 16 residues. CDR3 residues: CASSQGKGQGNYGYTF. In DNA form, the CDR3 reads TGCGCCAGCAGCCAAGGAAAGGGACAAGGGAACTATGGCTACACCTTC.

This chain links TRBV6-1 with TRBJ1-2, with a weak D call TRBD1 (6 bases). CDR1 and CDR2 (germline): MNHNS, SASEGT. Trimming cost V 4 bases and J 6 bases, with 12 bases left between them. This CDR3 contains 13 residues. CDR3 residues: CASSGGPFNGYTF. The CDR3 region has the DNA TGTGCCAGCAGTGGGGGGCCGTTTAATGGCTACACCTTC.

V is TRBV7-8 and J is TRBJ2-4, with TRBD1 matching over 10 bases. CDR3 length: 17 amino acids. V was clipped by 1 base and J by 4 bases; unmatched bases: 7. Per germline, CDR1 SGHVS and CDR2 FQNEAQ. The CDR3 spells CASSLVSGTGAKNIQYF. The CDR3 DNA reads TGTGCCAGCAGCTTAGTATCCGGGACAGGGGCGAAAAACATTCAGTACTTC. Looking up the rest from reference TRBV7-8 and TRBJ2-4 gives the full variable domain: GAGVSQSPRYKVAKRGQDVALRCDPISGHVSLFWYQQALGQGPEFLTYFQNEAQLDKSGLPSDRFFAERPEGSVSTLKIQRTQQEDSAVYLCASSLVSGTGAKNIQYFGAGTRLSVL.

V gene TRBV5-4 combines with J gene TRBJ2-7; possible D gene TRBD1, 5 bases. CDR3 length: 16 amino acids. Trimming stripped 4 bases from V and 1 base from J, with 18 bases between. Germline V gives CDR1 SGHNT, CDR2 YYREEE (reference sequence). The CDR3 protein is CASSPMRDRRSYEQYF. CDR3 bases: TGTGCCAGCAGCCCCATGCGAGACAGAAGATCCTACGAGCAGTACTTC.

This chain connects TRBV6-1 to TRBJ2-2; maybe TRBD1 (5 bases). In germline, CDR1 is MNHNS, CDR2 SASEGT. V lost 3 bases and J lost 5, with 13 bases in between. The CDR3 loop spans 15 amino acids. CDR3 sequence (DNA): TGTGCCAGCAGTGACGACAGAAGGTATACCGGGGAGCTGTTTTTT. Amino acids: CASSDDRRYTGELFF.

The chain joins TRBV18 to TRBJ2-1; TRBD2 agrees at 13 bases. The V and J ends lost 1 base and 8 bases, in that order; junction bases with no gene match: 8. CDR3 length: 17 amino acids. Germline CDR1 reads KGHSH; CDR2 reads LQKENI. CDR3 loop: CASSPRLAGGRHDEQFF. For the CDR3, the DNA is TGTGCCAGCTCACCACGACTAGCGGGGGGCCGTCACGATGAGCAGTTCTTC.

The gene calls are TRBV6-5 and TRBJ2-1; a weak D match, TRBD1 (5 bases). There are 13 residues in the CDR3. V was clipped by 0 bases and J by 9 bases, with 9 bases between them. Looked up from germline, CDR1 is MNHEY and CDR2 is SVGAGI. CDR3 nucleotide sequence: TGTGCCAGCAGTTACTCCGCGACAGTTGAGCAGTTCTTC. Translating it yields CASSYSATVEQFF.

This chain connects TRBV5-6 to TRBJ1-1, with TRBD1 as a possible D gene (5 bases). V was cut by 3 bases and J by 0 bases, with 15 bases left in between. CDR1 SGHDT and CDR2 YYEEEE come from the germline V gene. The CDR3 runs 16 residues. DNA for the CDR3: TGTGCCAGCAGCTGGGGGGGAAGGGGAATGAACACTGAAGCTTTCTTT. Translating gives CASSWGGRGMNTEAFF.

The chain combines TRBV25-1 with TRBJ2-5; 7 bases are shared with TRBD2. The CDR3 contains 14 residues. V shed 4 bases, J shed 7 bases, and the junction held 9 bases outside the gene matches. Looked up from germline, CDR1 is MGHDK and CDR2 is SYGVNS. CDR3 DNA: TGTGCCAGCAGTGGCCGACCGGGGGGAAGGACCCAGTACTTC. This translates into CASSGRPGGRTQYF.

This chain connects TRBV15 to TRBJ2-7; TRBD1 might be the D (6 bases). The CDR3 has 17 residues. Germline lookup yields CDR1 LNHNV and CDR2 YYDKDF (reference sequence). Trimming shortened V by 0 bases and J by 3 bases, and 18 bases separated the two germline ends. The CDR3 here is CATSRDDPARGCYEQYF. The CDR3 nucleotides read TGTGCCACCAGCAGAGATGATCCGGCAAGGGGGTGCTACGAGCAGTACTTC. Drawing the rest from reference TRBV15 and TRBJ2-7, the complete variable domain is DAMVIQNPRYQVTQFGKPVTLSCSQTLNHNVMYWYQQKSSQAPKLLFHYYDKDFNNEADTPDNFQSRRPNTSFCFLDIRSPGLGDTAMYLCATSRDDPARGCYEQYFGPGTRLTVT.

This chain joins TRBV19 and TRBJ1-3; D possibly corresponds to TRBD1 (5 bases). V was clipped by 5 bases and J by 0 bases, with 14 bases between them. This CDR3 has 16 residues. Per germline, CDR1 LNHDA and CDR2 SQIVND (reference sequence). CDR3 DNA sequence: TGTGCCAGTAGTCCATGGAAGGGACTCTCTGGAAACACCATATATTTT. This codes for CASSPWKGLSGNTIYF.

The chain links TRBV13 to TRBJ1-5, with no clear D. The germline V and J ends were trimmed by 2 bases and 1 base, with 12 bases remaining between them. In germline, CDR1 is PRHDT, CDR2 FYEKMQ (reference sequence). The CDR3 spans 16 residues. The CDR3 DNA reads TGTGCCAGCAGCTTATCAACGCTAAGCAGCAATCAGCCCCAGCATTTT. Translating it yields CASSLSTLSSNQPQHF.

This chain's CDR3 is CASSLAVGSGGCTDTQYF. The CDR3 DNA is TGTGCCAGCAGCTTGGCAGTAGGTAGCGGGGGCTGCACAGATACGCAGTATTTT. This chain connects TRBV5-6 to TRBJ2-3; 9 bases are shared with TRBD2. Germline V lookup: CDR1 SGHDT, CDR2 YYEEEE. The V gene end was trimmed by 0 bases and the J gene end by 1 base; junction bases not matched to a gene: 9. The CDR3 spans 18 residues.

The chain recombines TRBV28 with TRBJ1-3; D is undetermined. The V and J ends lost 3 bases and 4 bases respectively, with 7 bases between them. CDR3 size: 13 residues. Germline lookup yields CDR1 MDHEN and CDR2 SYDVKM. The CDR3: CASSFMGGNTIYF. CDR3 DNA sequence: TGTGCCAGCAGTTTCATGGGCGGAAACACCATATATTTT.

The chain recombines TRBV14 with TRBJ1-4; 8 bases agree with TRBD1. After removal of 3 bases from V and 5 bases from J, the junction contained 2 bases not matched to a gene. This CDR3 contains 14 residues. Germline V gene sequence: CDR1 SGHDN, CDR2 FVKESK. For the CDR3, the DNA is TGTGCCAGCAGCCACAGGGGGCCGAATGAAAAACTGTTTTTT. Translated, it gives CASSHRGPNEKLFF.

This chain joins TRBV18 and TRBJ1-2; D remains unclear. This CDR3 comprises 15 residues. V shed 5 bases and J shed 3 bases, with 16 bases lying between them. Germline CDR1 and CDR2: KGHSH and LQKENI. CDR3 residues: CASSIRAPRDYGYTF. The CDR3 region has the DNA TGTGCCAGCTCAATTCGAGCCCCGCGGGACTATGGCTACACCTTC. The entire variable domain, with the rest obtained from reference TRBV18 and TRBJ1-2, is as follows: NAGVMQNPRHLVRRRGQEARLRCSPMKGHSHVYWYRQLPEEGLKFMVYLQKENIIDESGMPKERFSAEFPKEGPSILRIQQVVRGDSAAYFCASSIRAPRDYGYTFGSGTRLTVV.

The CDR3 reads CASSPGYSGNTIYF. CDR3 sequence (DNA): TGTGCCAGTAGCCCGGGTTACTCTGGAAACACCATATATTTT. V and J are TRBV19 and TRBJ1-3; D ambiguous. V was shortened by 6 bases and J by 0 bases, with 9 bases between the two germline ends. Per germline, CDR1 LNHDA and CDR2 SQIVND (reference sequence). The CDR3 consists of 14 residues.

This chain links TRBV5-4 with TRBJ1-2; D is ambiguous. The V and J ends lost 2 bases and 2 bases respectively, with 10 bases between them. The V gene's germline CDR1 is SGHNT and CDR2 YYREEE (reference sequence). This CDR3 region has 14 residues. The CDR3 bases are TGTGCCAGCAGCTTCTCTCAGTACAACTATGGCTACACCTTC. It encodes CASSFSQYNYGYTF. Together with reference TRBV5-4 and TRBJ1-2, the CDR3 gives the full variable domain: ETGVTQSPTHLIKTRGQQVTLRCSSQSGHNTVSWYQQALGQGPQFIFQYYREEENGRGNFPPRFSGLQFPNYSSELNVNALELDDSALYLCASSFSQYNYGYTFGSGTRLTVV.

The gene calls are TRBV7-3 and TRBJ2-5, with 9 bases matching TRBD2. This CDR3 spans 18 amino acids. V shed 3 bases and J 5 bases; nucleotides not matched to a gene: 16. The germline gives CDR1 SGHTA, CDR2 FQGTGA. In nucleotides, the CDR3 is TGTGCCAGCAGCTTTGGGGCGGGGCTAGCGGGGTCCCTGGAGACCCAGTACTTC. It encodes CASSFGAGLAGSLETQYF.